What follows is one T cell receptor beta chain and its context. In the authors' methods: Amplification of reference gene primers provided the estimated nucleated cell counts. The data were produced by immunoSEQ multiplex PCR, yet TCRdb's version contains in-frame clones alone and is incomplete. V, J and clone size were drawn from that table, and D and trimming were deduced from the DNA. The top ten clones hold 3.5% to 4% of a sample with hundreds of thousands of clones, 85% of them seen once. This record belongs to a study of blood T cell repertoires in COVID-19. As for the study in general: T cells, B-cell-depleted T cells, or PBMCs provided the cDNA or gDNA that served as material.

Trimming left V 7 bases short and J 3 bases short, with 12 bases between. CDR1 is SGHNT and CDR2 is YYREEE in the germline V gene (reference sequence). This CDR3 has 13 amino acids. The specimen was peripheral blood. The clonotype originates from a woman younger than 30 with acute or convalescent COVID-19. The V call is TRBV5-4, the J call TRBJ2-3; perhaps TRBD2 as D (6 bases). The CDR3 DNA reads TGTGCCAGCGGTCGGGACTCTACAGATACGCAGTATTTT. Its translation is CASGRDSTDTQYF.